This T cell receptor beta chain stems from a study of CD8+CD57+ T cells in acquired aplastic anemia. On the study more broadly: CD4+ and CD8+ cells, once sorted, gave DNA averaging approximately 3 ug. Overall study results and limits: Fewer than 30 CD8+ CDR3 sequences were shared between patients and controls. Any difference that existed in CD8+ Simpson's diversity between patients and controls was not significant.

A word on this clonotype: Its target is not known.

The CDR3 consists of 15 residues. The germline CDR1 and CDR2 sequences are LNHDA and SQIVND (reference sequence). Trimming removed 7 bases from V and 4 bases from J; junction bases left unmatched: 12. Patients chosen for sequencing had shown CD8+CD57+ cell expansion by flow cytometry. Patient blood was sampled before any therapy had been received. CDR3 and TCR beta VDJ profiling relied on genomic DNA as the template. TCRdb re-derived calls from the reads in MiXCR, one entry per CDR3 protein. The table lists about 240,000 distinct CDR3 sequences, roughly half of them singletons. The TCR sequence derives from a human donor with aplastic anemia. The material sequenced was sorted CD4+, CD8+, or CD8+CD57+ T cells (not recorded which) from PBMCs. The genes are TRBV19 and TRBJ2-5, with 7 bases fitting TRBD1. DNA of the CDR3: TGTGCCAGTATGAGGACAGGCGTTGGACGAGAGACCCAGTACTTC. This sequence encodes CASMRTGVGRETQYF.